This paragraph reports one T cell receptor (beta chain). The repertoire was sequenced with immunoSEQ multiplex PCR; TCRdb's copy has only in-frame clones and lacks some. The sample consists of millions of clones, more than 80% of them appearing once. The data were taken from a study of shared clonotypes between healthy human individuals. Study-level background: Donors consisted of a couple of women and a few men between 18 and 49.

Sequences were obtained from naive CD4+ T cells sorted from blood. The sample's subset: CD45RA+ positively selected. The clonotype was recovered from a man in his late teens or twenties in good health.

This CDR3 reads CASSLVGALTYEQYF. In DNA, the CDR3 is TGTGCCAGCAGCTTAGTAGGGGCCTTGACCTACGAGCAGTACTTC. This sequence joins TRBV7-2 and TRBJ2-7, with D maybe TRBD1 (5 bases). The CDR3 is 15 amino acids. CDR1 and CDR2 (germline): SGHTA, FQGNSA. V was clipped by 1 base and J by 2 bases, with 12 bases between them.